One T cell receptor (beta chain) is described in this entry. This sample stems from a study of CXCR3-negative and CXCR3-positive naive CD8 T cells. CDR3 length equals 19 residues. The germline CDR1 and CDR2 sequences are LNHDA and SQIVND (reference sequence). TRB cDNA libraries were made by UMI-labeled 5' RACE. TCRdb processed the 5' RACE reads again and assigns one entry to each CDR3 protein, with no DNA. The ten most abundant clones cover around 1% of a sample with tens of thousands of distinct CDR3 sequences. The chain joins TRBV19 to TRBJ1-2; TCRdb selects TRBD1, and the lack of DNA leaves this call unchecked. The sequence was obtained from a human donor in good health. Some clones in this sample may be carry-over from other donors' samples. Sequenced: naive CXCR3- CD8+ T cells from blood. The subset: CD45RO-CCR7+CD27+CD95- naive CD8+ T cells lacking CXCR3 (TNR3-). The CDR3 protein is CASSSRVGQGTTKIHGYTF.